The 30 T cell receptor beta chains reported below all come from one sample, sequenced in a study of CXCR3-negative and CXCR3-positive naive CD8 T cells. All TRB cDNA libraries came from 5' RACE performed with UMI labels. TCRdb re-called the 5' RACE reads and shows each CDR3 protein once, DNA omitted. Its clone listing holds 43,000 or so distinct CDR3 sequences. The sample taken for sequencing was naive CXCR3- CD8+ T cells from blood. Subset given: CD45RO-CCR7+CD27+CD95- naive CD8+ T cells lacking CXCR3 (TNR3-). These receptors were taken from a human donor in good health. Some clones in this sample may be carry-over from other donors' samples.

This sequence joins TRBV25-1 and TRBJ2-7. The CDR3 is 13 amino acids. Germline V gene lookup returns CDR1 MGHDK and CDR2 SYGVNS. CDR3 loop: CASREALLGEQYF.

The chain has TRBV19 and TRBJ1-5. Germline assignment: CDR1 LNHDA and CDR2 SQIVND (reference sequence). CDR3 length equals 14 residues. The CDR3 loop is CASSIGVSNQPQHF.

This chain links TRBV29-1 with TRBJ2-1; TCRdb gives TRBD1 as the D gene, but with no DNA this cannot be confirmed. This CDR3 contains 11 residues. CDR1 and CDR2 from the germline V gene are SQVTM and ANQGSEA. The CDR3 region is CSVDREYEQFF.

This CDR3 reads CATKLAGVETQYF. V gene TRBV24-1 combines with J gene TRBJ2-5; TCRdb selects TRBD2, and the lack of DNA leaves this call unchecked. CDR3 length: 13 residues. Germline CDR1 and CDR2: KGHDR and SFDVKD.

V gene TRBV29-1 combines with J gene TRBJ2-7; TCRdb names TRBD1, which stays unverified in the absence of DNA. CDR3 length equals 13 residues. Germline V gene data show CDR1 as SQVTM and CDR2 as ANQGSEA. The CDR3 here is CSVDLGGAYEQYF.

The chain combines TRBV5-1 with TRBJ2-5. This CDR3 has 13 amino acids. Germline V gives CDR1 SGHRS, CDR2 YFSETQ. CDR3 loop: CASSFNHLGTQYF. Supplemented by reference TRBV5-1 and TRBJ2-5, the full variable domain reads KAGVTQTPRYLIKTRGQQVTLSCSPISGHRSVSWYQQTPGQGLQFLFEYFSETQRNKGNFPGRFSGRQFSNSRSEMNVSTLELGDSALYLCASSFNHLGTQYFGPGTRLLVL.

The chain joins TRBV6-7 to TRBJ1-5; TCRdb designates TRBD1, a call that cannot be tested without DNA. TRBV6-7 is classed as an ORF, of uncertain function. The CDR3 covers 19 residues. CDR3 residues: CASSYTTGTRGDRNQPQHF.

This chain joins TRBV12-3 or TRBV12-4 and TRBJ1-1; TCRdb returns TRBD1, unconfirmable since there is no DNA. The CDR3 is made up of 14 amino acids. Here the CDR3 reads CASSPGQGLTEAFF.

V gene TRBV14 combines with J gene TRBJ2-1; TCRdb gives TRBD2 as the D gene, but with no DNA this cannot be confirmed. Germline V gene lookup returns CDR1 SGHDN and CDR2 FVKESK. This CDR3 spans 13 amino acids. Here the CDR3 reads CASSSRGRNEQFF.

CDR3: CASSLGDSEIREQYF. V usage is TRBV28 and J usage is TRBJ2-7; as DNA is missing, the TRBD1 call by TCRdb cannot be tested. The CDR3 length is 15 residues. Per germline, CDR1 MDHEN and CDR2 SYDVKM. Full variable domain (missing parts from reference TRBV28 and TRBJ2-7): DVKVTQSSRYLVKRTGEKVFLECVQDMDHENMFWYRQDPGLGLRLIYFSYDVKMKEKGDIPEGYSVSREKKERFSLILESASTNQTSMYLCASSLGDSEIREQYFGPGTRLTVT.

The chain employs TRBV15 and TRBJ2-1. The germline CDR1 and CDR2 sequences are LNHNV and YYDKDF (reference sequence). The CDR3 sequence is 12 residues long. CDR3 protein: CATSSPLDEQFF. Based on the CDR3 plus reference TRBV15 and TRBJ2-1, the full variable domain is DAMVIQNPRYQVTQFGKPVTLSCSQTLNHNVMYWYQQKSSQAPKLLFHYYDKDFNNEADTPDNFQSRRPNTSFCFLDIRSPGLGDTAMYLCATSSPLDEQFFGPGTRLTVL.

V gene TRBV5-6 combines with J gene TRBJ2-1; the TRBD2 assignment by TCRdb is unverifiable without DNA. The CDR3 runs to 15 residues. Germline V gene lookup returns CDR1 SGHDT and CDR2 YYEEEE. The CDR3 spells CASSLTSAKRNEQFF.

This clonotype is classed as medium-sized (0.01 to 0.1%) by frequency. The V call is TRBV29-1, the J call TRBJ1-1. CDR3 length: 11 residues. Germline V gene data show CDR1 as SQVTM and CDR2 as ANQGSEA. Here the CDR3 reads CSVELGTEAFF.

This chain uses TRBV12-3 or TRBV12-4 with TRBJ1-2. The CDR3 totals 16 residues. The CDR3 protein is CASSDPFQEFNYGYTF.

V and J are TRBV28 and TRBJ2-7; TCRdb reports TRBD1, a call that lacks DNA to check it against. This CDR3 region has 12 residues. CDR1 MDHEN and CDR2 SYDVKM come from the germline V gene. This CDR3 is CASSLGGYEQYF.

CDR3 loop: CASSQDVAGGRAEETQYF. This rearrangement joins TRBV4-1 to TRBJ2-5; the TCRdb call, TRBD1, lacks DNA for checking. Germline-derived CDR1 and CDR2 are MGHRA and YSYEKL. The CDR3 runs 18 residues.

This CDR3 reads CATSRAIGVTEAFF. The J gene is TRBJ1-1, the V gene TRBV15. The CDR3 runs to 14 residues. The germline V gene encodes CDR1 LNHNV and CDR2 YYDKDF (reference sequence). Full variable domain (missing parts from reference TRBV15 and TRBJ1-1): DAMVIQNPRYQVTQFGKPVTLSCSQTLNHNVMYWYQQKSSQAPKLLFHYYDKDFNNEADTPDNFQSRRPNTSFCFLDIRSPGLGDTAMYLCATSRAIGVTEAFFGQGTRLTVV.

This chain joins TRBV29-1 and TRBJ2-5. The CDR3 is 12 residues long. Per the germline V gene, CDR1 is SQVTM and CDR2 is ANQGSEA. CDR3: CSVDGLQETQYF.

V gene TRBV7-9 combines with J gene TRBJ2-7; TCRdb returns TRBD2, unconfirmable since there is no DNA. This CDR3 has 17 residues. CDR1 SEHNR and CDR2 FQNEAQ come from the germline V gene (reference sequence). The CDR3 spells CASSSLRLGREVAEQYF.

The rearrangement links TRBV7-9 to TRBJ2-7. Germline CDR1 SEHNR, CDR2 FQNEAQ (reference sequence). The CDR3 is 15 amino acids. The CDR3 reads CASSPTGGATYEQYF. The entire variable domain, with the rest obtained from reference TRBV7-9 and TRBJ2-7, is as follows: DTGVSQNPRHKITKRGQNVTFRCDPISEHNRLYWYRQTLGQGPEFLTYFQNEAQLEKSRLLSDRFSAERPKGSFSTLEIQRTEQGDSAMYLCASSPTGGATYEQYFGPGTRLTVT.

This chain links TRBV20-1 with TRBJ1-2. CDR3 size: 13 residues. CDR1 and CDR2 (germline): DFQATT, SNEGSKA (reference sequence). This CDR3 is CSARDVEGLGYTF.

The chain uses TRBV12-3 or TRBV12-4 and TRBJ1-5; TCRdb outputs TRBD1, but without DNA this stays unchecked. The CDR3 loop spans 16 amino acids. The CDR3 reads CASSLGFTGSNQPQHF.

The V call is TRBV12-3 or TRBV12-4, the J call TRBJ2-5; with no DNA, the TCRdb D assignment of TRBD2 cannot be verified. The CDR3 loop spans 17 amino acids. CDR3 protein: CASIPGTSGALGETQYF.

This CDR3 is CASSQQQGQGEQFF. The chain couples TRBV4-1 to TRBJ2-1; TCRdb selects TRBD1, and the lack of DNA leaves this call unchecked. Looked up from germline, CDR1 is MGHRA and CDR2 is YSYEKL. This CDR3 has 14 residues.

V is TRBV24-1 and J is TRBJ2-1; the D call of TRBD1 rests on TCRdb alone, since no DNA is present to check it. This CDR3 has 15 residues. Germline loops: CDR1 KGHDR, CDR2 SFDVKD. CDR3 loop: CATRSSGTGNNEQFF.

The V and J genes are TRBV13 and TRBJ2-7; the TCRdb call, TRBD1, lacks DNA for checking. The CDR3 runs 14 residues. Germline-derived CDR1 and CDR2 are PRHDT and FYEKMQ (reference sequence). The CDR3 here is CASSLGAGAYEQYF.

CDR3: CASSRIELAKNIQYF. V and J are TRBV7-9 and TRBJ2-4. The CDR3 sequence is 15 residues long. Germline V CDR1 and CDR2: SEHNR, FQNEAQ (reference sequence).

This chain uses TRBV7-7 with TRBJ2-3; TCRdb outputs TRBD1, but without DNA this stays unchecked. Germline CDR1 is SSHAT and CDR2 is FNYEAQ (reference sequence). The CDR3 consists of 15 residues. CDR3: CASSPGQGAADTQYF.

V gene TRBV12-3 or TRBV12-4 combines with J gene TRBJ1-1. The length of the CDR3 is 15 residues. CDR3 sequence reads: CASTSPLDRDTEAFF.

The chain is built from TRBV6-2 or TRBV6-3 and TRBJ2-1; TCRdb returns TRBD2, unconfirmable since there is no DNA. Germline V gene lookup returns CDR1 MNHEY and CDR2 SVGEGT. This CDR3 region has 16 residues. The CDR3 here is CASSNRSGVLYNEQFF.